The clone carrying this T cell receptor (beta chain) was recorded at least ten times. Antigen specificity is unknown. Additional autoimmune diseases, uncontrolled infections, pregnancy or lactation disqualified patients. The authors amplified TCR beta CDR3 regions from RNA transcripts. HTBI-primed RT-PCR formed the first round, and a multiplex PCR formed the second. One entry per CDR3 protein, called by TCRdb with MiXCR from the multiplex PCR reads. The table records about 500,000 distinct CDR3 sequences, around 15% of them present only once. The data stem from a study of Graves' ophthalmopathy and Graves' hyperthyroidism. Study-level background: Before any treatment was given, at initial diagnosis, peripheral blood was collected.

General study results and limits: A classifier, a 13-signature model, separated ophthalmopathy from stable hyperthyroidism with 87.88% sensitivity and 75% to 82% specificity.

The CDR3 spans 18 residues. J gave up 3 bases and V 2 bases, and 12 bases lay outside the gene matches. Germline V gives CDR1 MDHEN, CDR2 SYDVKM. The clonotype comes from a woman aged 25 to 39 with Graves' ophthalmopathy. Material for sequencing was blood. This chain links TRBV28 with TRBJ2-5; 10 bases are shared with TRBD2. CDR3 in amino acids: CASSLLFVAGGHKETQYF. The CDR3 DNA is TGTGCCAGCAGTTTACTTTTCGTAGCGGGAGGCCATAAAGAGACCCAGTACTTC. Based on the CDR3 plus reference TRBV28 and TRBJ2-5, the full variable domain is DVKVTQSSRYLVKRTGEKVFLECVQDMDHENMFWYRQDPGLGLRLIYFSYDVKMKEKGDIPEGYSVSREKKERFSLILESASTNQTSMYLCASSLLFVAGGHKETQYFGPGTRLLVL.